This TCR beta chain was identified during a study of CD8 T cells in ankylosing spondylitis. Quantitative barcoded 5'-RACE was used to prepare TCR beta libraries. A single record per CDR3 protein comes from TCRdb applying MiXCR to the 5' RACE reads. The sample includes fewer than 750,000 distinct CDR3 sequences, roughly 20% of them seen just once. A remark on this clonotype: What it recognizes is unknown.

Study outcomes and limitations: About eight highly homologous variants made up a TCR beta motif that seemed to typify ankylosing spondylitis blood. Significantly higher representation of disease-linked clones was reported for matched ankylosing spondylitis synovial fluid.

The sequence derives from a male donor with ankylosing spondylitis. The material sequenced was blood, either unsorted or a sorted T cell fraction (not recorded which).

CDR3: CSASRLAGAWDEQYF. CDR3 bases: TGCAGTGCTAGTCGGCTCGCCGGGGCTTGGGACGAGCAGTACTTC. The chain links TRBV20-1 to TRBJ2-7; D is possibly TRBD1 or TRBD2 (5 bases each). The ends were cut back, 3 bases at V and 5 bases at J, with 20 bases in the middle. This CDR3 spans 15 amino acids. From germline, CDR1 is DFQATT and CDR2 SNEGSKA (reference sequence).